Below are 30 T cell receptor beta chains sequenced from a single sample in a study of beta chain features in type 1 diabetes (dated by TCRdb to 2017 to 2018). Receptor amplification or capture employed the immunoSEQ multiplex PCR assay. The entire amount of isolated RNA was reverse transcribed using the High Capacity cDNA Reverse Transcription Kit, so the sequenced TCRB transcripts were expressed ones. TCRdb took over this immuneACCESS table, retaining in-frame rearrangements with V and J assigned. Such tables are incomplete; in checked studies, under half of the missing clones stem from an unresolved V gene, and the remainder is unexplained. This sample has about 110,000 clones in its table, and about two fifths of those were observed once. The top ten hold about 0.07% of the sample. What was sequenced was stem cell memory CD4+ T cells from blood. Per the publication, the cell subset or site label means: stem cell-like memory CD4+ T cells. Receptors originate from a woman younger than 30 in good health.

This clone was counted a few times. V is TRBV15 and J is TRBJ2-5; 7 nucleotides line up with TRBD2. Germline values: CDR1 LNHNV, CDR2 YYDKDF (reference sequence). V was pared by 4 bases and J by 2 bases, with 10 bases of the junction left unmatched. CDR3 length: 16 amino acids. The CDR3 is CATSTRLAGIQETQYF. DNA of the CDR3: TGTGCCACCAGCACTCGACTAGCAGGGATACAAGAGACCCAGTACTTC.

The chain has TRBV5-1 and TRBJ2-1; the D gene is possibly TRBD2 (5 bases). Trimming stripped 5 bases from V and 2 bases from J, with 14 bases between. From germline, CDR1 is SGHRS and CDR2 YFSETQ. This CDR3 has 15 amino acids. DNA for the CDR3: TGCGCCAGCAGGCGAGGGATTGTGACCTACAATGAGCAGTTCTTC. Its translation: CASRRGIVTYNEQFF.

This chain links TRBV19 with TRBJ1-2; 8 nucleotides align to TRBD1. CDR1 and CDR2 (germline): LNHDA, SQIVND (reference sequence). J gave up 4 bases and V 6 bases, and 4 bases lay outside the gene matches. CDR3 size: 13 residues. Here the CDR3 reads CASSPTGAYGYTF. CDR3 DNA: TGTGCCAGTAGCCCGACAGGGGCCTATGGCTACACCTTC.

CDR3 DNA: TGTGCCAGCAGTTACTCGAATCCGACAGCCTACACCTTC. The encoded protein is CASSYSNPTAYTF. The chain links TRBV6-5 to TRBJ1-2, with a tentative D call TRBD1 (5 bases). The CDR3 has 13 amino acids. With 0 bases removed from V and 10 bases from J, the gap between germline ends came to 12 bases. In germline, CDR1 is MNHEY, CDR2 SVGAGI.

The chain has TRBV4-2 and TRBJ2-1, with 9 bases identical to TRBD2. V lost 0 bases, J lost 1 base, and 4 bases stayed unmatched. The germline V gene encodes CDR1 LGHNA and CDR2 YNFKEQ. The CDR3 is made up of 17 amino acids. As DNA, the CDR3 is TGTGCCAGCAGCCAAGATAGAAGCGGGAGGTCCTACAATGAGCAGTTCTTC. Its protein is CASSQDRSGRSYNEQFF.

The gene calls are TRBV19 and TRBJ2-7, with 8 bases that match TRBD1. Unmatched junction bases numbered 8, after V lost 6 bases and J lost 1 base. Germline CDR1 reads LNHDA; CDR2 reads SQIVND (reference sequence). The CDR3 contains 15 residues. This CDR3 is CASSLGTGGSYEQYF. Here the CDR3 DNA reads TGTGCCAGTAGCCTAGGGACAGGTGGTTCCTACGAGCAGTACTTC. The variable domain in full, with the rest retrieved from reference TRBV19 and TRBJ2-7, is DGGITQSPKYLFRKEGQNVTLSCEQNLNHDAMYWYRQDPGQGLRLIYYSQIVNDFQKGDIAEGYSVSREKKESFPLTVTSAQKNPTAFYLCASSLGTGGSYEQYFGPGTRLTVT.

This chain joins TRBV6-6 and TRBJ2-7; D unclear. Trimming pared 0 bases from V and 5 bases from J, leaving 11 bases between. Germline V gene lookup returns CDR1 MNHNY and CDR2 SVGAGI (reference sequence). This CDR3 comprises 14 residues. CDR3 in DNA: TGTGCCAGCAGTTACTCGTTAGTATCCCACGAGCAGTACTTC. It encodes CASSYSLVSHEQYF.

V gene TRBV25-1 combines with J gene TRBJ2-2, with D uncertain. The CDR3 has 12 amino acids. V lost 2 bases to trimming and J lost 4 bases, with 2 bases between them. Germline CDR1 MGHDK, CDR2 SYGVNS. CDR3 nucleotide sequence: TGTGCCAGCAGTGAACTCACCGGGGAGCTGTTTTTT. Protein sequence: CASSELTGELFF.

The chain is built from TRBV15 and TRBJ1-6, with a tentative D call TRBD1 (5 bases). Germline loops: CDR1 LNHNV, CDR2 YYDKDF (reference sequence). The CDR3 spans 16 residues. V dropped 5 bases and J dropped 8 bases, with 19 bases sitting between them. DNA of the CDR3: TGTGCCACCAGCCTGACTTACAGGCCCAATCATTCACCCCTCCACTTT. As protein: CATSLTYRPNHSPLHF.

This clone was seen more than once but under ten times. CDR3 nucleotides: TGTGCCAGCTCAATAGGGGAAAGGGACGAGCAGTACTTC. Protein sequence: CASSIGERDEQYF. The chain is built from TRBV18 and TRBJ2-7, with TRBD1 as a possible D gene (5 bases). The CDR3 consists of 13 residues. The V end lost 5 bases, the J end lost 5 bases, and 13 bases lay between the germline ends. Germline-derived CDR1 and CDR2 are KGHSH and LQKENI.

This chain joins TRBV18 and TRBJ1-3; D not resolved. CDR1 is KGHSH, CDR2 LQKENI, per germline. Trimming took 8 bases from V and 0 from J, leaving 8 bases between them. This CDR3 spans 13 amino acids. DNA for the CDR3: TGTGCCAGCGCTAGTAGCTCTGGAAACACCATATATTTT. Protein sequence: CASASSSGNTIYF.

This clone was recorded a few times. The gene calls are TRBV30 and TRBJ1-2, with TRBD1 identical over 8 bases. From germline, CDR1 is GTSNPN and CDR2 SVGIG (reference sequence). J lost 3 bases, V lost 0 bases, and 9 bases had no gene match. The CDR3 length is 16 residues. CDR3 bases: TGTGCCTGGAGTGTACATCAGGACAGGGCGTACTATGGCTACACCTTC. It yields the protein CAWSVHQDRAYYGYTF.

The V gene is TRBV19, the J gene TRBJ1-5; 7 positions match TRBD1. V lost 3 bases and J lost 1; bases outside the gene matches: 3. The CDR3 loop spans 15 amino acids. Germline V lookup: CDR1 LNHDA, CDR2 SQIVND (reference sequence). CDR3 in amino acids: CASSMSGQSNQPQHF. CDR3 in DNA: TGTGCCAGTAGTATGTCGGGACAGAGCAATCAGCCCCAGCATTTT.

The gene calls are TRBV6-6 and TRBJ2-7; D possibly corresponds to TRBD1 (5 bases). The V end lost 2 bases, the J end lost 0 bases, and 11 bases lay between the germline ends. CDR3 size: 15 residues. CDR1 is MNHNY, CDR2 SVGAGI, per germline (reference sequence). Here the CDR3 reads CASSYRAGPSYEQYF. CDR3 DNA sequence: TGTGCCAGCAGTTACCGCGCAGGGCCCTCCTACGAGCAGTACTTC.

The chain is built from TRBV11-3 and TRBJ2-1; the D gene is possibly TRBD2 (6 bases). CDR3 length: 15 amino acids. Trimming took off 1 base at V and 0 bases at J, with 7 bases between the two ends. Looked up from germline, CDR1 is SGHNT and CDR2 is YENEEA. CDR3 in amino acids: CASSLVGGSYNEQFF. The DNA of the CDR3 is TGTGCCAGCAGCTTAGTCGGGGGCTCCTACAATGAGCAGTTCTTC.

This clone was observed a few times. J is TRBJ2-2 and V is TRBV13, with 11 nucleotides matching TRBD1. CDR3 length: 16 residues. Per germline, CDR1 PRHDT and CDR2 FYEKMQ (reference sequence). The trim removed 5 bases at V and 7 bases at J, leaving 9 bases unmatched. CDR3 coding DNA: TGTGCCAGCAGCCCGGATAGGACAGGGGGCCACGGGGAGCTGTTTTTT. This gives the protein CASSPDRTGGHGELFF.

The rearrangement uses TRBV10-3 and TRBJ2-5, with a possible D match to TRBD1 (6 bases). The CDR3 is 15 residues long. Germline values: CDR1 ENHRY, CDR2 SYGVKD. V was pared by 6 bases and J by 2 bases, with 16 bases between. CDR3 DNA sequence: TGTGCCATCAGCCGTGGGGCTGGACAGCAAGAGACCCAGTACTTC. Translation: CAISRGAGQQETQYF.

In its sample, this clone was seen once. The chain combines TRBV19 with TRBJ1-2, with 7 bases lining up with TRBD1. This CDR3 is 13 amino acids long. Germline loops: CDR1 LNHDA, CDR2 SQIVND (reference sequence). The V and J ends lost 7 bases and 5 bases, in that order; junction bases with no gene match: 7. CDR3 nucleotides: TGTGCCAGTACCTCGGACAGGTTTTATGGCTACACCTTC. Its protein is CASTSDRFYGYTF.

The chain couples TRBV29-1 to TRBJ1-1, with 11 nucleotides matching TRBD1. Germline assignment: CDR1 SQVTM and CDR2 ANQGSEA. Germline trimming cut 7 bases from V and 3 bases from J; bases unmatched to any gene: 4. This CDR3 contains 13 residues. CDR3 nucleotides: TGCAGCGGCGGACAGGGGGCGTACACTGAAGCTTTCTTT. Residues: CSGGQGAYTEAFF.

V is TRBV7-9 and J is TRBJ2-5; maybe TRBD1 (5 bases). The V end was cut by 2 bases, the J end by 3 bases, with 19 bases between. This CDR3 region has 17 residues. Germline assignment: CDR1 SEHNR and CDR2 FQNEAQ (reference sequence). The CDR3 nucleotides are TGTGCCAGCAGCTTAAGGTTCGAGTCAGGGAATAAAGAGACCCAGTACTTC. Its protein product is CASSLRFESGNKETQYF.

This sequence joins TRBV6-1 and TRBJ2-1; possibly TRBD2 for D (5 bases). CDR3 length: 15 amino acids. Germline loops: CDR1 MNHNS, CDR2 SASEGT. Trimming stripped 7 bases from V and 5 bases from J, with 18 bases between. CDR3 region: CASTRGVGFDNEQFF. CDR3 DNA sequence: TGTGCCAGCACTCGGGGAGTGGGATTCGACAATGAGCAGTTCTTC.

This clone has a single count. The rearrangement uses TRBV19 and TRBJ1-4, with D perhaps TRBD1 (5 bases). This CDR3 contains 16 residues. Germline values: CDR1 LNHDA, CDR2 SQIVND (reference sequence). Between the trimmed V and J ends, which lost 5 bases and 3 bases, there was a span of 16 bases. The CDR3 loop is CASSSPREGPNEKLFF. The CDR3, as DNA: TGTGCCAGTAGTTCTCCCCGGGAGGGGCCTAATGAAAAACTGTTTTTT.

The rearrangement joins TRBV19 to TRBJ1-5; 7 bases are shared with TRBD1. The CDR3 contains 16 residues. Germline CDR1 is LNHDA and CDR2 is SQIVND (reference sequence). Losses at the gene ends were 1 base for V and 4 bases for J; bases not matched to a gene: 7. The CDR3 here is CASSIGRDRLNQPQHF. CDR3 DNA sequence: TGTGCCAGTAGTATAGGCCGGGACAGACTTAATCAGCCCCAGCATTTT.

This clone was counted between two and nine times. The CDR3 DNA is TGTGCCAGCTCACCTAGCGGGAGCACCTCCTACGAGCAGTACTTC. Its translation is CASSPSGSTSYEQYF. The rearrangement uses TRBV18 and TRBJ2-7; 9 nucleotides line up with TRBD2. CDR3 length: 15 residues. J gave up 0 bases and V 3 bases, and 3 bases lay outside the gene matches. Looked up from germline, CDR1 is KGHSH and CDR2 is LQKENI. The entire variable domain, with the rest obtained from reference TRBV18 and TRBJ2-7, is as follows: NAGVMQNPRHLVRRRGQEARLRCSPMKGHSHVYWYRQLPEEGLKFMVYLQKENIIDESGMPKERFSAEFPKEGPSILRIQQVVRGDSAAYFCASSPSGSTSYEQYFGPGTRLTVT.

This chain connects TRBV27 to TRBJ2-1; 12 nucleotides align to TRBD2. CDR1 and CDR2 (germline): MNHEY, SMNVEV (reference sequence). V lost 5 bases and J lost 6; bases outside the gene matches: 8. This CDR3 comprises 16 residues. CDR3 coding DNA: TGTGCCAGCAGTCTCCCTAGCGGGAGGGCCTCCAATGAGCAGTTCTTC. The encoded protein is CASSLPSGRASNEQFF.

This clone was seen a few times. This rearrangement joins TRBV11-2 to TRBJ2-1; D not resolved. Germline loops: CDR1 SGHAT, CDR2 FQNNGV. V lost 3 bases, J lost 2 bases, and 14 bases lay in between. The CDR3 has 16 amino acids. The CDR3 region has the DNA TGTGCCAGCAGCTTTAACCGCGCGAGAACCTACAATGAGCAGTTCTTC. Translating it yields CASSFNRARTYNEQFF. Filled out from reference TRBV11-2 and TRBJ2-1, the complete variable domain reads EAGVAQSPRYKIIEKRQSVAFWCNPISGHATLYWYQQILGQGPKLLIQFQNNGVVDDSQLPKDRFSAERLKGVDSTLKIQPAKLEDSAVYLCASSFNRARTYNEQFFGPGTRLTVL.

The chain joins TRBV7-6 to TRBJ1-3; D might be TRBD1 (6 bases). Germline CDR1 reads SGHVS; CDR2 reads FNYEAQ. The CDR3 has 14 residues. V lost 5 bases to trimming and J lost 1 base, with 9 bases between them. DNA of the CDR3: TGTGCCAGCAGCGGACAGAATTCTGGAAACACCATATATTTT. This codes for CASSGQNSGNTIYF.

V gene TRBV5-8 combines with J gene TRBJ2-1; 15 bases map to TRBD2. CDR3 size: 15 residues. The V gene's germline CDR1 is SGHTS and CDR2 YDEGEE. Trimming took 0 bases from V and 8 from J; bases not matched to a gene: 0. The CDR3 sequence: CASSLGTSGRDEQFF. The CDR3 DNA follows: TGTGCCAGCAGCTTGGGGACTAGCGGGAGGGATGAGCAGTTCTTC.

This sequence joins TRBV5-4 and TRBJ2-7, with a possible D match to TRBD1 (5 bases). The CDR3 has 14 residues. Trimming cost V 2 bases and J 4 bases, with 13 bases left between them. Per the germline V gene, CDR1 is SGHNT and CDR2 is YYREEE (reference sequence). DNA of the CDR3: TGTGCCAGCAGCTTTACAGGTTCCAATTACGAGCAGTACTTC. This gives the protein CASSFTGSNYEQYF.

V gene TRBV2 combines with J gene TRBJ2-2, with 7 positions matching TRBD1. The CDR3 is 14 residues long. Trimming at V came to 7 bases and at J to 1 base, leaving 3 bases not matched to a gene. Per the germline V gene, CDR1 is SNHLY and CDR2 is FYNNEI. CDR3 nucleotides: TGTGCCAGCAAGGGACAGAGGAACACCGGGGAGCTGTTTTTT. Protein product: CASKGQRNTGELFF.